These 9 T cell receptor beta chains were all obtained from the same sample, sequenced in a study of cytomegalovirus exposure and HLA in healthy donors. The PCR made use of 60 Vbeta and 13 Jbeta primers. Method: immunoSEQ multiplex PCR; TCRdb's copy keeps in-frame clones and lacks some. The table shows about 140,000 clones, with 75% to 85% occurring only once. The source material was PBMCs. These receptors all come from a man between 50 and 59 years old in good health and CMV-seronegative.

The chain couples TRBV5-1 to TRBJ2-7; the match to TRBD2 covers 10 bases. This CDR3 has 15 amino acids. V shed 4 bases and J 7 bases; nucleotides not matched to a gene: 11. Germline CDR1 is SGHRS and CDR2 is YFSETQ. The CDR3 region has the DNA TGCGCCAGCAGCCCTCGCCTAGCGGGAGTAGAGGAGCAGTACTTC. This sequence encodes CASSPRLAGVEEQYF.

The rearrangement links TRBV5-1 to TRBJ1-4; D gene ambiguous. CDR3 length: 13 residues. The V end lost 0 bases, the J end lost 7 bases, and 7 bases lay between the germline ends. CDR1 and CDR2 from the germline V gene are SGHRS and YFSETQ. Here the CDR3 reads CASSLAFVEKLFF. In nucleotides, the CDR3 is TGCGCCAGCAGCTTGGCCTTCGTTGAAAAACTGTTTTTT.

The CDR3 loop is CASSAPGQLRDEQYF. As DNA, the CDR3 is TGTGCCAGCAGTGCCCCGGGACAACTAAGGGACGAGCAGTACTTC. The chain is built from TRBV6-1 and TRBJ2-7, with D tentatively TRBD1 (6 bases). The CDR3 loop spans 15 amino acids. Per the germline V gene, CDR1 is MNHNS and CDR2 is SASEGT. V dropped 4 bases and J dropped 5 bases, with 18 bases sitting between them.

This clone was observed a single time. The chain couples TRBV7-2 to TRBJ2-1; D possibly corresponds to TRBD2 (5 bases). The CDR3 covers 17 residues. Trimming removed 3 bases at V and 2 bases at J, with 17 bases between. Germline CDR1 SGHTA, CDR2 FQGNSA. The CDR3 DNA reads TGTGCCAGCAGCTTCAGAGGGCCCACCACGACCTACAATGAGCAGTTCTTC. Translated: CASSFRGPTTTYNEQFF.

The DNA of the CDR3 is TGTGCCAGCAGTGACGCGGGGGGCACAGATACGCAGTATTTT. This encodes CASSDAGGTDTQYF. The V gene is TRBV6-4, the J gene TRBJ2-3; 7 bases map to TRBD2. The CDR3 totals 14 residues. J lost 1 base, V lost 2 bases, and 0 bases had no gene match. Looked up from germline, CDR1 is MRHNA and CDR2 is SNTAGT.

This clone showed up just once. V is TRBV5-6 and J is TRBJ2-1; 7 bases map to TRBD1. The ends lost 3 bases at V and 4 bases at J; junction bases unmatched: 10. Germline V gives CDR1 SGHDT, CDR2 YYEEEE. This CDR3 is built from 16 residues. CDR3 in DNA: TGTGCCAGCAGCTCTCGCCGACAGGGAAGATACAATGAGCAGTTCTTC. Translated: CASSSRRQGRYNEQFF.

The V call is TRBV30, the J call TRBJ1-6, with D maybe TRBD1 (6 bases). Trimming cost V 7 bases and J 10 bases, with 23 bases left between them. Germline V gives CDR1 GTSNPN, CDR2 SVGIG (reference sequence). There are 15 residues in the CDR3. CDR3 sequence: CAYAGVQGWRSPLHF. As DNA, the CDR3 is TGTGCCTACGCGGGAGTACAGGGATGGCGATCACCCCTCCACTTT. Full variable domain (rest looked up from reference TRBV30 and TRBJ1-6): SQTIHQWPATLVQPVGSPLSLECTVEGTSNPNLYWYRQAAGRGLQLLFYSVGIGQISSEVPQNLSASRPQDRQFILSSKKLLLSDSGFYLCAYAGVQGWRSPLHFGNGTRLTVT.

The CDR3 DNA sequence: TGCGCCAGCAGCTTGGGCGGGGGGACTGGGGCCAACGTCCTGACTTTC. It codes for CASSLGGGTGANVLTF. V is TRBV5-1 and J is TRBJ2-6; 8 nucleotides agree with TRBD2. Germline-derived CDR1 and CDR2 are SGHRS and YFSETQ. The V gene end was trimmed by 0 bases and the J gene end by 2 bases; junction bases not matched to a gene: 1. The CDR3 covers 16 residues.

The CDR3 region is CASSSRGTPRRSYEQYF. The CDR3 DNA reads TGTGCCAGCAGTTCACGAGGGACACCCCGGAGGTCCTACGAGCAGTACTTC. The chain joins TRBV5-6 to TRBJ2-7; tentative D call: TRBD1 (6 bases). The CDR3 is 17 residues long. Germline V lookup: CDR1 SGHDT, CDR2 YYEEEE. Trimming took 5 bases from V and 1 from J, leaving 22 bases between them.